The rows below give T cell receptor beta chains drawn from one sample of a study of blood T cells in healthy people across ages. TCRdb recomputed calls from the 5' RACE reads with MiXCR, one row per CDR3 protein. The table lists around 1.5 million distinct CDR3 sequences, almost 60% of them singletons. Sequenced: blood. These receptor sequences come from a man younger than 30 in good health. Both conserved end residues are trimmed from each CDR3. Fields, in order: CDR3 protein, V gene, J gene, clone size. Clone size is shown for a subset of rows, as once, few, many or a class of expanded clone.

AIKGEGTEAF,TRBV10-3,TRBJ1-1,NA
ASGSIHSYEQY,TRBV7-9,TRBJ2-7,NA
ASNQDPNRGNLVDGYT,TRBV4-1,TRBJ1-2,NA
ASSQMLGGEQY,TRBV3-1,TRBJ2-7,NA
ASSQEGGMGTGFYNEQF,TRBV3-1,TRBJ2-1,NA
ASSQVGQGFNEQY,TRBV4-1,TRBJ2-7,few
SAAVGVSYEQY,TRBV20-1,TRBJ2-7,NA
ASSYGRLAPSQETQY,TRBV6-6,TRBJ2-5,NA
SVEDPRSYGYT,TRBV29-1,TRBJ1-2,NA
SAPGLAGVEQF,TRBV20-1,TRBJ2-1,NA
ASSLLGEEQY,TRBV7-9,TRBJ2-7,NA
ASSTLAGSGYEQY,TRBV5-1,TRBJ2-7,few
ASSQVGEIIYGYT,TRBV14,TRBJ1-2,NA
ASTGLPQETQY,TRBV12-3/TRBV12-4,TRBJ2-5,NA
ASSQRTGMNTEAF,TRBV4-1,TRBJ1-1,few
ASEGAAPEQY,TRBV2,NA,once
ASSFATGGTYGYT,TRBV12-3/TRBV12-4,TRBJ1-2,NA
ASSIYTNYGYT,TRBV6-5,TRBJ1-2,NA
ASSARQGARYEQF,TRBV7-2,TRBJ2-1,few
ASSLRERSYNEQF,TRBV6-2/TRBV6-3,TRBJ2-1,NA
ASSVGPSNSPLH,TRBV9,TRBJ1-6,NA
ASSLAFSTETTDTQY,TRBV7-2,TRBJ2-3,NA
AWSELAAYNEQF,TRBV30,TRBJ2-1,NA
ASSFPGLEQF,TRBV27,TRBJ2-1,NA
ASSSSRNRENTGELF,TRBV7-2,TRBJ2-2,NA
ASSFSGQARGYT,TRBV28,TRBJ1-2,NA
ASSFSSYNEQY,TRBV7-2,TRBJ2-7,few
ASSYKVYGYT,TRBV6-2/TRBV6-3,TRBJ1-2,few
ASSGRARGYTGELF,TRBV9,TRBJ2-2,NA
ATSRPTEPQETQY,TRBV15,TRBJ2-5,NA